The sequence of this T cell receptor (beta chain) was determined in a study of CD8+ T cells in alopecia areata. CDR1 PRHDT and CDR2 FYEKMQ come from the germline V gene (reference sequence). This CDR3 is 17 amino acids long. V was clipped by 5 bases and J by 4 bases, with 21 bases between them. Sorting of CD4+ and CD8+ T cells was performed on PBMCs. Following extraction, RNA underwent reverse transcription to cDNA, which served as the sequencing template. Repertoires were generated with immunoSEQ multiplex PCR, while TCRdb's copy carries only in-frame clones and drops some. The data show approximately 63,000 clones, roughly 60% seen once.

The sample was CD8+ T cells sorted from blood, taken at week 0. The chain joins TRBV13 to TRBJ2-1, with D perhaps matching TRBD1 or TRBD2 (5 bases each). This TCR derives from a human donor with alopecia areata. CDR3 protein: CASSPRGEGAAYNEQFF. The CDR3 nucleotides read TGTGCCAGCAGCCCCCGGGGCGAGGGCGCGGCGTACAATGAGCAGTTCTTC.